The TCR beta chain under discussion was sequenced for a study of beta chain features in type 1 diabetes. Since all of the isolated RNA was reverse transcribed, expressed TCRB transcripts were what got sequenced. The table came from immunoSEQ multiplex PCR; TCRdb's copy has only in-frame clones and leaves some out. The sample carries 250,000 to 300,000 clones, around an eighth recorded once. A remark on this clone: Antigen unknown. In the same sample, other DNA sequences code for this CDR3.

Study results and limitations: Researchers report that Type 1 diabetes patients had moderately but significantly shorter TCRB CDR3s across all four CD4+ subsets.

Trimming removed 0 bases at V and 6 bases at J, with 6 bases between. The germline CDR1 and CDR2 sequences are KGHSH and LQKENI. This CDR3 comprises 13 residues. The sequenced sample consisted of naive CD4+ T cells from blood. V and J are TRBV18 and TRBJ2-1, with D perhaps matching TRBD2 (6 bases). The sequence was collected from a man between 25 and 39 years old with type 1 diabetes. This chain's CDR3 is CASSPPGGNEQFF. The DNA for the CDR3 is TGTGCCAGCTCACCACCCGGGGGCAATGAGCAGTTCTTC.